The present entry profiles one T cell receptor (beta chain) with its context. It has no known antigen specificity. The record has no base qualities; no much larger clone is one base away. The time point label for this specimen denotes: baseline, week 1 (first vaccination visit). The meaning of the sample's treatment or condition label: pre-vaccination baseline after standard-of-care therapy. Newly diagnosed WHO grade 3 or 4 IDH1-mutant astrocytomas showing loss of nuclear ATRX were present in the donors. The samples were drawn from NOA16, a multicentre, single-arm, open-label phase I trial in Germany that tested a mutant IDH1 peptide vaccine in humans for the first time. Blood drawn at visit V03 was used as the baseline sample for immunogenicity testing. Genomic DNA for TCRB sequencing was isolated from EDTA blood with the DNeasy Blood and Tissue Kit. The data were taken from a study of a mutant IDH1 vaccine in newly diagnosed glioma (dated by TCRdb to the early 2020s). For the study in its entirety: Of the 30 or so patients who were treated, about 62% were male and roughly 38% were female, and the mean age was about 37 years. Longitudinal TCRB deep sequencing was done for some 25 treated patients, wherever samples were available for exploratory analyses. Six visits were used for peripheral blood collection: V03 (baseline), V05, V07, V10, V12 and V13. Before enrollment, patients had received standard therapy of radiotherapy alone, temozolomide alone, or radiochemotherapy with temozolomide; most received the combination.

V and J lose 7 bases and 6 bases, and a span of 10 bases separates them. The CDR3 covers 12 residues, taking in both the cysteine and the phenylalanine. CDR3 DNA is the only sequence kept; it has 36 bases, read in frame from the first base. The germline V gene specifies MDHEN as CDR1 and SYDVKM as CDR2. Library generation was performed with the immunoSEQ multiplex PCR assay. The hsTCRB Kit was used according to the manufacturer's protocol to amplify rearranged TCR beta chain sequences. TCRB libraries were sequenced on an Illumina MiSeq. As for how the authors treated the data: Demultiplexing, trimming and gene mapping were performed with the kit vendor's proprietary platform. TCRdb obtained this table from immuneACCESS and retained in-frame rearrangements with V and J assigned. These tables miss some clones; where compared with another copy, unresolved V genes account for less than half of the shortfall, and the remainder is unexplained. The D gene and trimming were derived from the DNA, and the V and J assignments and clone size from that table. The sample includes around 50,000 clones, with 80% to 90% observed a single time. The top ten constitute about 2.2% of the sample.

Study-level results and caveats: Changes in the top peripheral T cell clonotypes picked up by TCRB sequencing did not appear to be linked to pseudoprogression. The authors stated that sample limitations prevented analyses of patient blood samples from being reproduced. PBMC samples for TCRB deep sequencing were selected based on availability. Vaccine-induced immune responses across multiple MHC alleles were detected in approximately 93% of patients.

The receptor comes from a man aged 35 to 55 with glioma. The sequences come from PBMCs, collected from a glioma patient treated with radiotherapy, temozolomide or both. The sequence joins TRBV28 to TRBJ1-5, and TRBD1 may be the D gene, going by 5 matching bases. For the CDR3, the sequence is CASISGFQPQHF. The DNA reads TGTGCCAGCATCTCAGGGTTTCAGCCCCAGCATTTT. The full variable domain, completed from the reference TRBV28 and TRBJ1-5 proteins outside the CDR3, reads DVKVTQSSRYLVKRTGEKVFLECVQDMDHENMFWYRQDPGLGLRLIYFSYDVKMKEKGDIPEGYSVSREKKERFSLILESASTNQTSMYLCASISGFQPQHFGDGTRLSIL.